One sample yielded the 19 T cell receptor beta chains listed below, sequenced in a study of blood T cell repertoires in COVID-19. Assay: immunoSEQ multiplex PCR; the TCRdb copy retains only in-frame clones and omits some. The sample has 84,000 or so clones, more than 65% seen once. The sequenced sample consisted of peripheral blood. The receptors derive from a man between 70 and 80 years old with COVID-19, enrolled during active disease.

The chain joins TRBV7-2 to TRBJ2-7; a possible D gene is TRBD1 (5 bases). The CDR3 has 14 amino acids. Germline V gene data show CDR1 as SGHTA and CDR2 as FQGNSA. Trimming left V 1 base short and J 1 base short, with 8 bases between. CDR3 residues: CASSLDRMSYEQYF. CDR3 DNA: TGTGCCAGCAGCTTAGACAGGATGTCCTACGAGCAGTACTTC.

In this sample, this clone turned up many times. The chain carries TRBV30 and TRBJ2-7; D is possibly TRBD2 (6 bases). V lost 3 bases and J lost 3, with 15 bases in between. CDR3 length: 14 residues. Germline CDR1 GTSNPN, CDR2 SVGIG (reference sequence). The CDR3 loop reads CAWSPLAGLYEQYF. The CDR3 DNA sequence: TGTGCCTGGAGCCCCCTGGCGGGACTCTACGAGCAGTACTTC. The full variable domain, with the rest looked up from reference TRBV30 and TRBJ2-7, is SQTIHQWPATLVQPVGSPLSLECTVEGTSNPNLYWYRQAAGRGLQLLFYSVGIGQISSEVPQNLSASRPQDRQFILSSKKLLLSDSGFYLCAWSPLAGLYEQYFGPGTRLTVT.

This clone has a handful of counts. The rearrangement joins TRBV3-1 (or the pseudogene TRBV3-2) to TRBJ1-4, with 8 nucleotides matching TRBD1. This CDR3 is 16 amino acids long. Trimming cost V 2 bases and J 10 bases; bases outside gene matches: 12. Germline CDR1 and CDR2: LGHDT and YNNKEL (reference sequence). The CDR3 nucleotides are TGTGCCAGCAGCCAACCCACCGGGACAGGAATCGGAAAACTGTTTTTT. This gives the protein CASSQPTGTGIGKLFF.

The chain uses TRBV28 and TRBJ2-1; TRBD2 agrees at 16 bases. The germline V gene has CDR1 MDHEN and CDR2 SYDVKM. V was pared by 6 bases and J by 8 bases, with 4 bases of the junction left unmatched. The CDR3 runs 15 residues. The CDR3 loop reads CASSPGTSGRDEQFF. Written as DNA, the CDR3 is TGTGCCAGCAGCCCCGGGACTAGCGGGAGGGATGAGCAGTTCTTC.

The chain is built from TRBV7-9 and TRBJ2-4, with 12 bases identical to TRBD1. Looked up from germline, CDR1 is SEHNR and CDR2 is FQNEAQ (reference sequence). The CDR3 contains 18 residues. Trimming removed 5 bases from V and 0 bases from J; junction bases left unmatched: 8. The CDR3 protein is CASSPGTGGRIAKNIQYF. CDR3 DNA sequence: TGTGCCAGCAGCCCCGGGACAGGGGGCCGGATAGCCAAAAACATTCAGTACTTC.

The V and J genes are TRBV11-2 and TRBJ2-2; D is ambiguous. V lost 5 bases and J lost 3, with 13 bases in between. Germline CDR1 reads SGHAT; CDR2 reads FQNNGV. This CDR3 is built from 15 residues. CDR3 sequence reads: CASSPPIRDTGELFF. CDR3 bases: TGTGCCAGCAGCCCCCCGATCCGGGACACCGGGGAGCTGTTTTTT.

This rearrangement joins TRBV28 to TRBJ2-7, with a possible D match to TRBD1 (8 bases). Trimming shortened V by 4 bases and J by 7 bases, and 17 bases separated the two germline ends. Germline lookup yields CDR1 MDHEN and CDR2 SYDVKM. This CDR3 is 14 amino acids long. CDR3 sequence (DNA): TGTGCCAGCAGTTCCGGGGGGACAGGAAGAGAGCAGTACTTC. It specifies CASSSGGTGREQYF.

This clone appeared once. This chain connects TRBV18 to TRBJ2-1, with D tentatively TRBD2 (5 bases). Looked up from germline, CDR1 is KGHSH and CDR2 is LQKENI. The CDR3 extends over 14 amino acids. Trimming removed 6 bases from V and 0 bases from J, with 9 bases in between. The CDR3 protein is CASSRSGSYNEQFF. CDR3 DNA: TGTGCCAGCTCGAGGAGCGGCTCCTACAATGAGCAGTTCTTC. The full variable domain, rest sourced from reference TRBV18 and TRBJ2-1, is NAGVMQNPRHLVRRRGQEARLRCSPMKGHSHVYWYRQLPEEGLKFMVYLQKENIIDESGMPKERFSAEFPKEGPSILRIQQVVRGDSAAYFCASSRSGSYNEQFFGPGTRLTVL.

The rearrangement uses TRBV18 and TRBJ1-2; 11 bases are shared with TRBD1. The V segment lost 1 base and the J segment 1 base; nucleotides outside the gene matches: 5. The CDR3 runs 17 residues. Germline V gene data show CDR1 as KGHSH and CDR2 as LQKENI. CDR3 bases: TGTGCCAGCTCACCACGGTCCGGGACAGGGGGTAACTATGGCTACACCTTC. It is translated as CASSPRSGTGGNYGYTF.

The chain recombines TRBV30 with TRBJ1-2; unclear D gene. The V end lost 3 bases, the J end lost 0 bases, and 11 bases lay between the germline ends. Germline values: CDR1 GTSNPN, CDR2 SVGIG (reference sequence). CDR3 length: 14 amino acids. In DNA form, the CDR3 reads TGTGCCTGGAGGGCCCGACAATCTAACTATGGCTACACCTTC. It encodes CAWRARQSNYGYTF.

This chain links TRBV5-1 with TRBJ2-7; 9 bases are shared with TRBD1. Germline-derived CDR1 and CDR2 are SGHRS and YFSETQ. V trimming: 4 bases; J trimming: 1 base; junction bases outside the gene matches: 3. The CDR3 has 14 amino acids. CDR3 amino acids: CASSGQGRSYEQYF. DNA for the CDR3: TGCGCCAGCAGCGGACAGGGGAGGTCCTACGAGCAGTACTTC.

The chain links TRBV15 to TRBJ1-5, with TRBD1 matching over 7 bases. The CDR3 is made up of 15 amino acids. CDR1 and CDR2 from the germline V gene are LNHNV and YYDKDF (reference sequence). V was pared by 5 bases and J by 5 bases, with 9 bases of the junction left unmatched. The DNA of the CDR3 is TGTGCCACCAGCCCTAGACAGGGTGGTTATCAGCCCCAGCATTTT. The encoded protein is CATSPRQGGYQPQHF. The full variable domain, in which reference TRBV15 and TRBJ1-5 provide the parts outside the CDR3, is DAMVIQNPRYQVTQFGKPVTLSCSQTLNHNVMYWYQQKSSQAPKLLFHYYDKDFNNEADTPDNFQSRRPNTSFCFLDIRSPGLGDTAMYLCATSPRQGGYQPQHFGDGTRLSIL.

The V and J genes are TRBV6-5 and TRBJ2-1; tentatively, D is TRBD2 (5 bases). V shed 10 bases and J shed 3 bases, with 13 bases lying between them. The CDR3 extends over 13 amino acids. Germline lookup yields CDR1 MNHEY and CDR2 SVGAGI. CDR3 coding DNA: TGTGCCACCGGCATAGAGGGCTACAATGAGCAGTTCTTC. The encoded protein is CATGIEGYNEQFF.

The rearrangement links TRBV7-2 to TRBJ1-1, with TRBD1 matching over 9 bases. Germline V gene data show CDR1 as SGHTA and CDR2 as FQGNSA. CDR3 length: 13 amino acids. The V and J ends lost 5 bases and 10 bases, in that order; junction bases with no gene match: 8. This CDR3 reads CASSPQGALGAFF. In DNA form, the CDR3 reads TGTGCCAGCAGCCCACAGGGGGCCTTGGGAGCTTTCTTT.

This clone was observed a handful of times. The rearrangement uses TRBV18 and TRBJ1-2, with a tentative D call TRBD1 (6 bases). CDR1 and CDR2 from the germline V gene are KGHSH and LQKENI. The CDR3 has 16 amino acids. Trimming shortened V by 3 bases and J by 4 bases, and 18 bases separated the two germline ends. The CDR3 spells CASSPLTGHSSYGYTF. CDR3 nucleotides: TGTGCCAGCTCACCCTTAACAGGGCACAGCTCCTATGGCTACACCTTC.

The chain combines TRBV7-2 with TRBJ2-5, with 11 bases aligning to TRBD1. The ends lost 4 bases at V and 7 bases at J; junction bases unmatched: 8. The germline gives CDR1 SGHTA, CDR2 FQGNSA. The CDR3 is 15 residues long. The CDR3: CASSSELGTGGTQYF. The DNA of the CDR3 is TGTGCCAGCAGCTCCGAGTTAGGGACAGGGGGGACCCAGTACTTC.

This clone was recorded only once. J is TRBJ1-2 and V is TRBV28; 12 bases agree with TRBD1. Germline trimming cut 6 bases from V and 8 bases from J; bases unmatched to any gene: 10. The CDR3 loop spans 15 amino acids. CDR1 is MDHEN and CDR2 is SYDVKM in the germline V gene. CDR3 region: CASSPPGTGGGGYTF. The CDR3 nucleotides are TGTGCCAGCAGCCCCCCCGGGACAGGGGGCGGAGGCTACACCTTC.

The chain is built from TRBV2 and TRBJ1-4; perhaps TRBD1 as D (6 bases). Germline CDR1 SNHLY, CDR2 FYNNEI. V lost 9 bases, J lost 0 bases, and 20 bases lay in between. This CDR3 contains 17 residues. CDR3 protein: CAREYGGASSTNEKLFF. In DNA, the CDR3 is TGTGCCAGAGAGTATGGGGGGGCCTCGTCAACTAATGAAAAACTGTTTTTT.

This chain links TRBV9 with TRBJ2-3; 16 bases are a match to TRBD2. V lost 0 bases and J lost 4; bases outside the gene matches: 11. CDR1 and CDR2 (germline): SGDLS, YYNGEE. The CDR3 is 20 amino acids. CDR3 amino acids: CASSVEEGTSGRAHADTQYF. CDR3 bases: TGTGCCAGCAGCGTAGAAGAGGGGACTAGCGGGAGGGCCCACGCAGATACGCAGTATTTT.